Listed here are 20 T cell receptor beta chains from one sample, sequenced in a study of blood T cell repertoires in COVID-19. Sequencing used immunoSEQ multiplex PCR; TCRdb keeps in-frame clones, though not all of them. The sample has roughly 340,000 clones, over 80% seen once; the top ten hold around 6%. Sequencing was performed on peripheral blood. The receptor source for this set is a woman in her 50s with COVID-19, enrolled during active disease.

The V and J genes are TRBV12-5 and TRBJ2-3; D unclear. The V and J ends lost 1 base and 1 base respectively, with 6 bases between them. The CDR3 covers 14 residues. CDR1 is LGHNT and CDR2 is FRNRAP in the germline V gene. The CDR3 nucleotides read TGTGCTAGTGGTTTGGGACTCCGCACAGATACGCAGTATTTT. Encoded protein: CASGLGLRTDTQYF.

The CDR3 coding sequence is TGTGCCAGCAGCTTGGTTACCGGGACAGGAGGCATTGAAGCTTTCTTT. Protein: CASSLVTGTGGIEAFF. The chain couples TRBV5-5 to TRBJ1-1; 8 nucleotides agree with TRBD1. Germline CDR1 is SGHKS and CDR2 is YYEKEE (reference sequence). This CDR3 is built from 16 residues. The V gene end was trimmed by 0 bases and the J gene end by 7 bases; junction bases not matched to a gene: 11. Full variable domain (remainder filled in from reference TRBV5-5 and TRBJ1-1): DAGVTQSPTHLIKTRGQQVTLRCSPISGHKSVSWYQQVLGQGPQFIFQYYEKEERGRGNFPDRFSARQFPNYSSELNVNALLLGDSALYLCASSLVTGTGGIEAFFGQGTRLTVV.

The table lists this clone with a count of one. V usage is TRBV18 and J usage is TRBJ1-2; tentatively, D is TRBD1 (6 bases). The V and J ends lost 3 bases and 0 bases respectively, with 11 bases between them. The CDR3 covers 15 residues. Per germline, CDR1 KGHSH and CDR2 LQKENI. The CDR3 nucleotides read TGTGCCAGCTCACCGGGGGACACAGCTAACTATGGCTACACCTTC. Its protein is CASSPGDTANYGYTF.

The chain is built from TRBV19 and TRBJ2-1; D is unresolved. Trimming cost V 6 bases and J 6 bases, with 9 bases left between them. The germline V gene has CDR1 LNHDA and CDR2 SQIVND (reference sequence). This CDR3 comprises 12 residues. CDR3 nucleotides: TGTGCCAGTAGCCACCCGGGCAATGAGCAGTTCTTC. It codes for CASSHPGNEQFF.

The V gene is TRBV13, the J gene TRBJ2-5, with D perhaps matching TRBD2 (5 bases). The CDR3 extends over 13 amino acids. Germline V gives CDR1 PRHDT, CDR2 FYEKMQ (reference sequence). V lost 1 base to trimming and J lost 5 bases, with 8 bases between them. CDR3: CASSLEGGETQYF. The CDR3 DNA follows: TGTGCCAGCAGCTTAGAGGGCGGGGAGACCCAGTACTTC.

The chain uses TRBV27 and TRBJ2-5, with 7 bases identical to TRBD2. The CDR3 covers 15 residues. J was trimmed by 7 bases and V by 6 bases; bases with no gene match: 14. CDR1 and CDR2 (germline): MNHEY, SMNVEV (reference sequence). CDR3 in DNA: TGTGCCAGCAGACCCCGGGACTACCCCCTTGCGACCCAGTACTTC. Its translation: CASRPRDYPLATQYF.

The chain recombines TRBV6-5 with TRBJ2-7, with 8 bases matching TRBD1. The CDR3 loop spans 15 amino acids. CDR1 MNHEY and CDR2 SVGAGI come from the germline V gene. Germline trimming cut 0 bases from V and 5 bases from J; bases unmatched to any gene: 6. This chain's CDR3 is CASSYSTGGRDEQYF. The CDR3 nucleotides are TGTGCCAGCAGTTACTCCACAGGGGGAAGAGACGAGCAGTACTTC.

This clone showed up just a few times. The chain is built from TRBV7-9 and TRBJ1-1; a possible D gene is TRBD1 (6 bases). The CDR3 loop spans 15 amino acids. Trimming cost V 3 bases and J 2 bases, with 13 bases left between them. The V gene's germline CDR1 is SEHNR and CDR2 FQNEAQ (reference sequence). The CDR3 coding sequence is TGTGCCAGCAGCTTCTGGGACACTCCAAACACTGAAGCTTTCTTT. Translating it yields CASSFWDTPNTEAFF.

The chain has TRBV3-1 (or the pseudogene TRBV3-2) and TRBJ1-2; D call uncertain. Trimming cost V 4 bases and J 6 bases, with 12 bases left between them. Germline V gene lookup returns CDR1 LGHDT and CDR2 YNNKEL (reference sequence). The CDR3 spans 13 residues. CDR3 nucleotides: TGTGCCAGCAGCCTACCCTCACAACATGGCTACACCTTC. Its protein is CASSLPSQHGYTF.

This clone is a singleton in its sample. J is TRBJ2-3 and V is TRBV5-3; perhaps TRBD1 as D (5 bases). TRBV5-3 is known as an ORF, though its function is uncertain. The CDR3 sequence is 17 residues long. The V and J ends lost 1 base and 2 bases respectively, with 17 bases between them. The CDR3 DNA sequence: TGTGCCAGAAGCTTGAGGGCCAGGGCAAGAAACACAGATACGCAGTATTTT. Translation: CARSLRARARNTDTQYF.

The V call is TRBV24-1, the J call TRBJ2-1, with 9 bases fitting TRBD2. CDR1 and CDR2 (germline): KGHDR, SFDVKD. With V trimmed by 2 bases and J by 7 bases, 2 bases remained unmatched. This CDR3 is built from 14 residues. The CDR3 spells CATSDSGLANEQFF. The CDR3 nucleotides are TGTGCCACCAGTGATTCGGGACTAGCAAATGAGCAGTTCTTC.

CDR3 sequence: CASSSGQTLNTEAFF. The CDR3 region has the DNA TGTGCCAGCAGCTCGGGACAGACCCTTAACACTGAAGCTTTCTTT. This rearrangement joins TRBV7-9 to TRBJ1-1; 7 bases are a match to TRBD1. V was clipped by 4 bases and J by 2 bases; unmatched bases: 7. Germline V gene data show CDR1 as SEHNR and CDR2 as FQNEAQ (reference sequence). The CDR3 runs 15 residues.

The V gene is TRBV5-1, the J gene TRBJ2-1; the match to TRBD1 covers 10 bases. CDR1 and CDR2 from the germline V gene are SGHRS and YFSETQ. With 4 bases clipped from V and 7 bases from J, the junction kept 11 bases outside the gene matches. The CDR3 is 16 amino acids. DNA of the CDR3: TGCGCCAGCAGCGTGACGACAGGGGGCGCAGTGAATGAGCAGTTCTTC. Protein: CASSVTTGGAVNEQFF.

This sequence joins TRBV6-5 and TRBJ1-1; 8 nucleotides match TRBD1. The germline V gene encodes CDR1 MNHEY and CDR2 SVGAGI. The CDR3 sequence is 14 residues long. The V gene end was trimmed by 6 bases and the J gene end by 5 bases; junction bases not matched to a gene: 8. DNA for the CDR3: TGTGCCAGCAGGCACCGGGACAGGTCAACTGAAGCTTTCTTT. It specifies CASRHRDRSTEAFF.

This clone appeared once. The chain links TRBV9 to TRBJ2-4; 8 bases fit TRBD2. This CDR3 spans 16 amino acids. The V and J ends lost 4 bases and 0 bases, in that order; junction bases with no gene match: 6. Germline CDR1 SGDLS, CDR2 YYNGEE. CDR3 region: CASSSTSGLAKNIQYF. CDR3 DNA: TGTGCCAGCAGCTCTACTAGCGGACTAGCCAAAAACATTCAGTACTTC. Combining the CDR3 with reference TRBV9 and TRBJ2-4 gives the whole variable domain DSGVTQTPKHLITATGQRVTLRCSPRSGDLSVYWYQQSLDQGLQFLIQYYNGEERAKGNILERFSAQQFPDLHSELNLSSLELGDSALYFCASSSTSGLAKNIQYFGAGTRLSVL.

The chain recombines TRBV11-1 with TRBJ1-6; 8 bases map to TRBD1. V dropped 6 bases and J dropped 10; count of bases not matched to a gene: 11. Germline V gene data show CDR1 as SGHAT and CDR2 as FQDESV (reference sequence). There are 15 residues in the CDR3. CDR3 in amino acids: CASRPEDRVGSPLHF. The CDR3 coding sequence is TGTGCCAGCAGACCCGAGGACAGGGTAGGATCACCCCTCCACTTT.

The J gene is TRBJ2-2, the V gene TRBV7-3, with 10 bases lining up with TRBD1. Germline V lookup: CDR1 SGHTA, CDR2 FQGTGA. The CDR3 is made up of 20 amino acids. J was trimmed by 1 base and V by 5 bases; bases with no gene match: 16. CDR3 nucleotides: TGTGCCAGCAGCCCTACCCGCCGGGACAGGGGCTCTCGGAACACCGGGGAGCTGTTTTTT. Translated: CASSPTRRDRGSRNTGELFF.

CDR3 in amino acids: CSVDLPIQETQYF. CDR3 nucleotide sequence: TGCAGCGTTGATCTACCTATTCAAGAGACCCAGTACTTC. The chain joins TRBV29-1 to TRBJ2-5; no clear D gene. V gave up 3 bases and J gave up 2 bases, with 10 bases separating them. The CDR3 is 13 amino acids. Germline CDR1 SQVTM, CDR2 ANQGSEA.

This rearrangement joins TRBV6-5 to TRBJ2-5, with 10 bases matching TRBD2. There are 13 residues in the CDR3. Per germline, CDR1 MNHEY and CDR2 SVGAGI. The junction had 13 bases not matched to a gene; V was cut back by 7 bases and J by 14 bases. The DNA of the CDR3 is TGTGCCAGCATGTTAGCGGGGGGCCGGCTTGTATACTTC. Its protein is CASMLAGGRLVYF.

This clone was seen just once. The chain combines TRBV4-2 with TRBJ2-7; 7 bases line up with TRBD1. V dropped 7 bases and J dropped 3; count of bases not matched to a gene: 9. CDR3 size: 14 residues. Per the germline V gene, CDR1 is LGHNA and CDR2 is YNFKEQ. CDR3 residues: CASTPSGTDYEQYF. DNA of the CDR3: TGTGCCAGCACCCCCTCCGGGACAGACTACGAGCAGTACTTC.